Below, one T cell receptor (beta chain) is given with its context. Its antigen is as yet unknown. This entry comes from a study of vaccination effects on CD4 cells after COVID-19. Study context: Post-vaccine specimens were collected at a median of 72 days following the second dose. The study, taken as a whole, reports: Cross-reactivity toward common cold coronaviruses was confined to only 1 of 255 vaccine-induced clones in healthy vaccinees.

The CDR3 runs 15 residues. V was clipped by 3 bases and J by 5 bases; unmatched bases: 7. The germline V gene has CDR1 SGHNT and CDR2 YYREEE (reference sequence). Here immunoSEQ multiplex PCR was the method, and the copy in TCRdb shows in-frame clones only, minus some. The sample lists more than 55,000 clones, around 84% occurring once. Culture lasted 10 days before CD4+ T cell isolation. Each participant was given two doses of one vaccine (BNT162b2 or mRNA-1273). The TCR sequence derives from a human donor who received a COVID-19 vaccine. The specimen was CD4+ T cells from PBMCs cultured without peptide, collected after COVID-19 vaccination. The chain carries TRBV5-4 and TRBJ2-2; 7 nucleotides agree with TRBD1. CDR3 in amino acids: CASSSRQGQTGELFF. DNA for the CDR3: TGTGCCAGCAGCTCGCGACAGGGTCAGACCGGGGAGCTGTTTTTT.